This TCR beta chain was recorded in a study of CD8 T cells in ankylosing spondylitis. This clonotype was detected ten times or more. Its antigen is unidentified. CDR3 size: 14 residues. V was cut by 1 base and J by 0 bases, with 7 bases left in between. It was by quantitative 5'-RACE with molecular barcodes that TCR beta libraries were made. TCRdb reprocessed the 5' RACE reads via MiXCR and lists one record per CDR3 protein. The table has hundreds of thousands of distinct CDR3 sequences, about 20% seen once. Study conclusions and caveats: Reports of some motif variants in reactive arthritis synovial fluid and blood predate this one. Typical of ankylosing spondylitis blood, it appeared, was a TCR beta motif of 7 or 8 highly homologous variants. Reportedly, matched ankylosing spondylitis synovial fluid was significantly enriched for disease-linked clones.

Input material: blood, either unsorted or a sorted T cell fraction (not recorded which). The chain couples TRBV12-3 or TRBV12-4 to TRBJ2-7; D tentatively fits TRBD1 or TRBD2 (5 bases each). The sequence came from a male donor with ankylosing spondylitis or in good health (not recorded which). The CDR3 DNA reads as TGTGCCAGCAGTTTAGGGGGGAGCTCCTACGAGCAGTACGTC. It specifies CASSLGGSSYEQYV.